The TCR beta chain under discussion was sequenced for a study of blood T cell repertoires in COVID-19. Study-level background: Samples representing acute and convalescent COVID-19 were sourced from the United States, Italy and Spain. T cells, B-cell-depleted T cells, or PBMCs provided the cDNA or gDNA that served as material.

CDR3 length equals 16 residues. The V gene's germline CDR1 is SGHVS and CDR2 FNYEAQ. V lost 8 bases and J lost 4; bases outside the gene matches: 14. Original analysis: Estimation of nucleated cell counts was performed using reference gene primer amplification. Some clones are missing from TCRdb's copy, which holds only in-frame ones; the method was immunoSEQ multiplex PCR. V, J and clone size derive from that table, while D and trimming were established from the DNA sequence. The table has 150,000 to 200,000 clones, around 82% seen once. The source material was peripheral blood. The source of this sequence is a woman between 65 and 79 years old who had recovered from COVID-19. The V and J genes are TRBV7-6 and TRBJ2-3; 8 nucleotides align to TRBD2. The CDR3 sequence: CASAVGGLAGSDTQYF. DNA for the CDR3: TGTGCCAGCGCCGTGGGGGGGCTAGCGGGCTCAGATACGCAGTATTTT.